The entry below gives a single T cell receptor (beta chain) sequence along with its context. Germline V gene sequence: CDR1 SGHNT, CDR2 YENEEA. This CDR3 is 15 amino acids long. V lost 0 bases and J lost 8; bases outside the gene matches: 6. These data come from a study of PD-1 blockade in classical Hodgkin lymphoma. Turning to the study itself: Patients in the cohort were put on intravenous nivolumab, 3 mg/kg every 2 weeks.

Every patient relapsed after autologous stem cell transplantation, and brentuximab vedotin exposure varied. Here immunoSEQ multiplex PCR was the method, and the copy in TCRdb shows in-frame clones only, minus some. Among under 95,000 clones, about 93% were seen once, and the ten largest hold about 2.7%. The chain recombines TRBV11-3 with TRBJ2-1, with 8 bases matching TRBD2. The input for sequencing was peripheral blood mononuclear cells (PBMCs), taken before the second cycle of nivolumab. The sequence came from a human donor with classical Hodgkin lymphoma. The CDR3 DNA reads TGTGCCAGCAGCTTAGAAGCGGGAGAAGTCGATGAGCAGTTCTTC. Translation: CASSLEAGEVDEQFF.